A single sample is the source of the 27 T cell receptor beta chains below, sequenced in a study of shared clonotypes between healthy human individuals (dated by TCRdb to between 2020 and 2021). Library construction relied on the immunoSEQ multiplex PCR assay. As stored in TCRdb, this immuneACCESS dataset retains in-frame rearrangements with V and J assigned. A fraction of the clones does not appear; measured against another copy, unresolved V genes explain less than half of the discrepancy, and the remainder lacks a known reason. The sample includes 1.5 million to 1.9 million clones, with 95% to 99% observed a single time. The ten top clones hold about 0.42% of the sample. The sample comprised naive CD4+ T cells sorted from blood. The cell subset or site label for this specimen denotes: CD45RA+ positively selected. The receptors here all came from a man aged 25 to 40 in good health.

The rearrangement uses TRBV7-9 and TRBJ2-7; possibly TRBD1 or TRBD2 for D (5 bases each). CDR1 SEHNR and CDR2 FQNEAQ come from the germline V gene (reference sequence). V lost 7 bases and J lost 5, with 15 bases in between. The CDR3 has 13 amino acids. The CDR3 DNA sequence: TGTGCCAGCACCCGGGACCCAGAGCACGAGCAGTACTTC. As protein: CASTRDPEHEQYF. The full variable domain, in which reference TRBV7-9 and TRBJ2-7 provide the parts outside the CDR3, is DTGVSQNPRHKITKRGQNVTFRCDPISEHNRLYWYRQTLGQGPEFLTYFQNEAQLEKSRLLSDRFSAERPKGSFSTLEIQRTEQGDSAMYLCASTRDPEHEQYFGPGTRLTVT.

This sequence joins TRBV7-2 and TRBJ1-4, with 12 positions matching TRBD1. Trimming removed 0 bases from V and 7 bases from J; junction bases left unmatched: 9. The V gene's germline CDR1 is SGHTA and CDR2 FQGNSA. CDR3 length: 18 residues. Here the CDR3 DNA reads TGTGCCAGCAGCTTAGCTTCCGGGACAGGGGGCCTATTTGAAAAACTGTTTTTT. Translated, it gives CASSLASGTGGLFEKLFF.

In this sample, this clone turned up once. The chain links TRBV6-5 to TRBJ1-1; D is possibly TRBD1 (5 bases). Germline V gene lookup returns CDR1 MNHEY and CDR2 SVGAGI. Trimming shortened V by 0 bases and J by 9 bases, and 11 bases separated the two germline ends. This CDR3 is built from 13 residues. In DNA, the CDR3 is TGTGCCAGCAGTTACTCCGGGACGTTTAAAGCTTTCTTT. Protein product: CASSYSGTFKAFF.

Worth noting for this clone: Other DNA sequences of this sample code for an identical CDR3. The V and J genes are TRBV7-2 and TRBJ2-2; the D is unclear. The CDR3 is 14 residues long. Looked up from germline, CDR1 is SGHTA and CDR2 is FQGNSA. The V gene lost 1 base and the J gene lost 5 bases, with 8 bases spanning the gap. In DNA, the CDR3 is TGTGCCAGCAGCTTAGTTGTGGGTACCGGGGAGCTGTTTTTT. This translates into CASSLVVGTGELFF.

The chain joins TRBV10-3 to TRBJ1-2, with D tentatively TRBD1 (6 bases). V was clipped by 4 bases and J by 6 bases, with 9 bases between them. The CDR3 runs 12 residues. Germline V CDR1 and CDR2: ENHRY, SYGVKD. The DNA of the CDR3 is TGTGCCATCAGTGGGACAGCGGATGGCTACACCTTC. This translates into CAISGTADGYTF.

The chain has TRBV5-1 and TRBJ2-7; perhaps TRBD2 as D (6 bases). This CDR3 contains 15 residues. The V end lost 4 bases, the J end lost 6 bases, and 20 bases lay between the germline ends. CDR1 and CDR2 (germline): SGHRS, YFSETQ. This CDR3 is CASSAGAGINSEQYF. The CDR3 DNA sequence: TGCGCCAGCAGCGCCGGGGCGGGGATCAATTCCGAGCAGTACTTC.

V usage is TRBV4-1 and J usage is TRBJ1-2, with D hard to call. Germline V gene sequence: CDR1 MGHRA, CDR2 YSYEKL. The CDR3 consists of 15 residues. V dropped 0 bases and J dropped 5 bases, with 13 bases sitting between them. In DNA form, the CDR3 reads TGCGCCAGCAGCCAAGACGCGACACCGGCTTATGGCTACACCTTC. Residues: CASSQDATPAYGYTF.

The V and J genes are TRBV4-1 and TRBJ2-7; 14 nucleotides match TRBD2. From germline, CDR1 is MGHRA and CDR2 YSYEKL. After removal of 1 base from V and 1 base from J, the junction contained 0 bases not matched to a gene. The CDR3 is 16 residues long. The CDR3 sequence: CASSQGTSGRSYEQYF. In DNA, the CDR3 is TGCGCCAGCAGCCAAGGGACTAGCGGGAGGTCCTACGAGCAGTACTTC.

This chain connects TRBV6-5 to TRBJ1-4; TRBD1 might be the D (5 bases). CDR1 is MNHEY and CDR2 is SVGAGI in the germline V gene. The CDR3 extends over 14 amino acids. Trimming removed 0 bases from V and 10 bases from J, with 12 bases in between. The chain's CDR3 is CASSYSTNGGKLFF. The CDR3 DNA sequence: TGTGCCAGCAGTTACTCGACAAACGGGGGAAAACTGTTTTTT.

V is TRBV7-2 and J is TRBJ2-7, with D tentatively TRBD2 (6 bases). CDR1 and CDR2 from the germline V gene are SGHTA and FQGNSA. The CDR3 totals 14 residues. V was clipped by 1 base and J by 3 bases, with 10 bases between them. In nucleotides, the CDR3 is TGTGCCAGCAGCTTAGTTGGGGGAGGCTACGAGCAGTACTTC. Translation: CASSLVGGGYEQYF.

The chain has TRBV27 and TRBJ2-7, with 9 bases aligning to TRBD1. Germline CDR1 reads MNHEY; CDR2 reads SMNVEV (reference sequence). CDR3 length: 14 residues. The junction had 7 bases not matched to a gene; V was cut back by 6 bases and J by 4 bases. The CDR3 loop reads CASRRTGERYEQYF. The CDR3 bases are TGTGCCAGCAGGAGGACAGGGGAAAGATACGAGCAGTACTTC.

The gene calls are TRBV27 and TRBJ1-1, with a tentative D call TRBD1 (5 bases). The V gene's germline CDR1 is MNHEY and CDR2 SMNVEV (reference sequence). CDR3 length equals 16 residues. Trimming left V 5 bases short and J 5 bases short, with 21 bases between. The CDR3, as DNA: TGTGCCAGCAGTCTCTGGGCGGGGCAGGCCGGAACTGAAGCTTTCTTT. Its protein is CASSLWAGQAGTEAFF.

This chain joins TRBV6-5 and TRBJ2-7; possibly TRBD2 for D (6 bases). The germline CDR1 and CDR2 sequences are MNHEY and SVGAGI. Trimming cost V 4 bases and J 2 bases, with 12 bases left between them. This CDR3 comprises 14 residues. The DNA for the CDR3 is TGTGCCAGCAGTTTGTCGAGACTAGCCTACGAGCAGTACTTC. It specifies CASSLSRLAYEQYF.

This sequence joins TRBV5-4 and TRBJ2-7; D possibly corresponds to TRBD1 (5 bases). This CDR3 spans 14 amino acids. The V gene lost 5 bases and the J gene lost 2 bases, with 14 bases spanning the gap. Germline CDR1 is SGHNT and CDR2 is YYREEE (reference sequence). The CDR3, as DNA: TGTGCCAGCAGGGCCGAGACAGCCACCTACGAGCAGTACTTC. As protein: CASRAETATYEQYF. Looking up the rest from reference TRBV5-4 and TRBJ2-7 gives the full variable domain: ETGVTQSPTHLIKTRGQQVTLRCSSQSGHNTVSWYQQALGQGPQFIFQYYREEENGRGNFPPRFSGLQFPNYSSELNVNALELDDSALYLCASRAETATYEQYFGPGTRLTVT.

The V gene is TRBV9, the J gene TRBJ2-4; D call uncertain. CDR1 and CDR2 from the germline V gene are SGDLS and YYNGEE. The CDR3 runs 13 residues. The V end lost 0 bases, the J end lost 6 bases, and 7 bases lay between the germline ends. CDR3 protein: CASSVVGSNIQYF. The CDR3 DNA reads TGTGCCAGCAGCGTAGTGGGGTCAAACATTCAGTACTTC. The variable domain in full, completed from reference TRBV9 and TRBJ2-4, reads DSGVTQTPKHLITATGQRVTLRCSPRSGDLSVYWYQQSLDQGLQFLIQYYNGEERAKGNILERFSAQQFPDLHSELNLSSLELGDSALYFCASSVVGSNIQYFGAGTRLSVL.

V and J are TRBV6-5 and TRBJ2-5, with a weak D call TRBD2 (5 bases). CDR3 length: 13 residues. Trimming took off 3 bases at V and 11 bases at J, with 16 bases between the two ends. From germline, CDR1 is MNHEY and CDR2 SVGAGI. This chain's CDR3 is CASSYVSLRGQYF. In nucleotides, the CDR3 is TGTGCCAGCAGTTATGTTTCGCTCCGGGGTCAGTACTTC.

V gene TRBV7-9 combines with J gene TRBJ1-2; D gene unclear. Germline V lookup: CDR1 SEHNR, CDR2 FQNEAQ (reference sequence). The CDR3 is made up of 12 amino acids. Deletions cut 0 bases from V and 7 bases from J, with 6 bases between. As DNA, the CDR3 is TGTGCCAGCAGCTTAGCGCTTCGTGGCTACACCTTC. Residues: CASSLALRGYTF.

The chain employs TRBV18 and TRBJ2-1; 9 bases align to TRBD2. The CDR3 length is 17 residues. Germline V gives CDR1 KGHSH, CDR2 LQKENI. V lost 0 bases and J lost 8; bases outside the gene matches: 11. CDR3 region: CASSPPLTGTSIYEQFF. The DNA of the CDR3 is TGTGCCAGCTCACCACCCCTAACCGGGACTAGCATCTATGAGCAGTTCTTC.

The chain has TRBV27 and TRBJ1-1; 8 bases align to TRBD1. The V gene's germline CDR1 is MNHEY and CDR2 SMNVEV (reference sequence). V lost 8 bases and J lost 5; bases outside the gene matches: 7. This CDR3 comprises 13 residues. For the CDR3, the DNA is TGTGCCAGCCCGGACAGGGAAGGGACTGAAGCTTTCTTT. Its protein product is CASPDREGTEAFF.

The rearrangement joins TRBV5-1 to TRBJ1-2, with 8 bases lining up with TRBD1. The CDR3 covers 15 residues. V shed 4 bases and J 7 bases; nucleotides not matched to a gene: 12. Looked up from germline, CDR1 is SGHRS and CDR2 is YFSETQ. CDR3 in amino acids: CASSPQQGEDRGYTF. The CDR3 bases are TGCGCCAGCAGCCCACAACAGGGGGAAGATCGTGGCTACACCTTC.

Comment on this clone: Different DNA sequences within this sample yield the same CDR3. This sequence joins TRBV19 and TRBJ2-5; D uncertain. Germline V gene data show CDR1 as LNHDA and CDR2 as SQIVND (reference sequence). The CDR3 length is 13 residues. The V end lost 3 bases, the J end lost 2 bases, and 7 bases lay between the germline ends. CDR3 protein: CASSIASQETQYF. In DNA, the CDR3 is TGTGCCAGTAGTATCGCCAGTCAAGAGACCCAGTACTTC.

This clone was detected once. J is TRBJ2-7 and V is TRBV19; a possible D gene is TRBD1 (6 bases). CDR1 LNHDA and CDR2 SQIVND come from the germline V gene (reference sequence). V was pared by 5 bases and J by 6 bases, with 11 bases between. The CDR3 has 12 amino acids. CDR3: CASSDQGSEQYF. Here the CDR3 DNA reads TGTGCCAGTAGTGATCAGGGGAGCGAGCAGTACTTC.

The chain links TRBV28 to TRBJ1-2; no reliable D call. The CDR3 loop spans 14 amino acids. V lost 3 bases to trimming and J lost 4 bases, with 12 bases between them. The germline V gene has CDR1 MDHEN and CDR2 SYDVKM. As DNA, the CDR3 is TGTGCCAGCAGTTTTGAGCCGGAGCTCTATGGCTACACCTTC. It is translated as CASSFEPELYGYTF.

About this clone itself: Within the sample, other DNA sequences also encode this same CDR3. The chain links TRBV5-1 to TRBJ2-1; 7 nucleotides line up with TRBD1. Unmatched junction bases numbered 3, after V lost 0 bases and J lost 3 bases. The CDR3 spans 15 residues. Per germline, CDR1 SGHRS and CDR2 YFSETQ. The chain's CDR3 is CASSLAGTDYNEQFF. The CDR3 DNA follows: TGCGCCAGCAGCTTGGCCGGGACAGACTACAATGAGCAGTTCTTC. The full variable domain, its missing parts supplied by reference TRBV5-1 and TRBJ2-1, is KAGVTQTPRYLIKTRGQQVTLSCSPISGHRSVSWYQQTPGQGLQFLFEYFSETQRNKGNFPGRFSGRQFSNSRSEMNVSTLELGDSALYLCASSLAGTDYNEQFFGPGTRLTVL.

This chain links TRBV9 with TRBJ2-1; 8 bases line up with TRBD1. Per germline, CDR1 SGDLS and CDR2 YYNGEE. The CDR3 totals 15 residues. Trimming removed 1 base from V and 9 bases from J; junction bases left unmatched: 9. The CDR3 loop reads CASSVQQGAWGEQFF. CDR3 bases: TGTGCCAGCAGCGTACAGCAGGGGGCGTGGGGTGAGCAGTTCTTC.

V is TRBV5-1 and J is TRBJ2-7; 10 nucleotides agree with TRBD2. Germline lookup yields CDR1 SGHRS and CDR2 YFSETQ. The CDR3 totals 15 residues. Trimming took 4 bases from V and 7 from J; bases not matched to a gene: 11. The CDR3 coding sequence is TGCGCCAGCAGCCTTCGGCTAGCGGGAGTAGGGGAGCAGTACTTC. This sequence encodes CASSLRLAGVGEQYF. The full variable domain, completed using reference TRBV5-1 and TRBJ2-7, is KAGVTQTPRYLIKTRGQQVTLSCSPISGHRSVSWYQQTPGQGLQFLFEYFSETQRNKGNFPGRFSGRQFSNSRSEMNVSTLELGDSALYLCASSLRLAGVGEQYFGPGTRLTVT.

For this clone: The same CDR3 also results from other DNA sequences found in this sample. The rearrangement uses TRBV11-2 and TRBJ2-5, with D uncertain. V was shortened by 1 base and J by 4 bases, with 4 bases between the two germline ends. The CDR3 has 12 residues. Germline lookup yields CDR1 SGHAT and CDR2 FQNNGV. CDR3 region: CASSLVRETQYF. Written as DNA, the CDR3 is TGTGCCAGCAGCTTAGTTCGAGAGACCCAGTACTTC.